Reported below is one T cell receptor (beta chain). The data belong to a study of radiotherapy plus CTLA-4 blockade in lung cancer. Study as a whole: Among all patients, around 18% showed objective responses, while about 30% had disease control.

The assay was immunoSEQ multiplex PCR, and TCRdb's table has in-frame clones only and misses some. The sample records tens of thousands of clones, 75% to 85% being singletons. Sequencing was performed on peripheral blood, taken from a patient treated with radiotherapy plus ipilimumab. This sequence was found in a human donor with non-small cell lung cancer who had a partial response to radiotherapy plus ipilimumab.

The CDR3 protein is CASSTEGQNYGYTF. The CDR3 region has the DNA TGTGCCAGCTCAACAGAGGGACAGAACTATGGCTACACCTTC. V is TRBV18 and J is TRBJ1-2; 7 bases agree with TRBD1. Germline V gene lookup returns CDR1 KGHSH and CDR2 LQKENI. V shed 5 bases, J shed 2 bases, and the junction held 5 bases outside the gene matches. The CDR3 sequence is 14 residues long. Using reference TRBV18 and TRBJ1-2 for the parts outside the CDR3, the full variable domain is NAGVMQNPRHLVRRRGQEARLRCSPMKGHSHVYWYRQLPEEGLKFMVYLQKENIIDESGMPKERFSAEFPKEGPSILRIQQVVRGDSAAYFCASSTEGQNYGYTFGSGTRLTVV.